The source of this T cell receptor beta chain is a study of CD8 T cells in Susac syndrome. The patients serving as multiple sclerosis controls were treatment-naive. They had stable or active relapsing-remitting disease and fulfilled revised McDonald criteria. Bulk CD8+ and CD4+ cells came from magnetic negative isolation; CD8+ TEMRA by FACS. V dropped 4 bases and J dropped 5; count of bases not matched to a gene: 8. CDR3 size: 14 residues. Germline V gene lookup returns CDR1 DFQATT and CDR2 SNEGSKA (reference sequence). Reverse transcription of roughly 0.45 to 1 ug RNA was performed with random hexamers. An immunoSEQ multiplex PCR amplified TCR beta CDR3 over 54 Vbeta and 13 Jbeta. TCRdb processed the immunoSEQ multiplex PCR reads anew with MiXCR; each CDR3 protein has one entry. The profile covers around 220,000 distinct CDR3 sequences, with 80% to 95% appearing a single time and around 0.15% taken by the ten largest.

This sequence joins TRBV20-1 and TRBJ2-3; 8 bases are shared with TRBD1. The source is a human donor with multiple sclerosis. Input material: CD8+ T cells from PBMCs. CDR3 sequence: CSATPTGGIDTQYF. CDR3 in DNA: TGCAGTGCTACCCCCACAGGGGGGATAGATACGCAGTATTTT.